This is a list of T cell receptor beta chains from one sample in a study of blood T cell repertoires in COVID-19. TCRdb's table, derived via immunoSEQ multiplex PCR, lists solely in-frame clones and lacks some. Of approximately 140,000 clones listed, around nine tenths were seen once; the top ten hold about 2.3%. The specimen was peripheral blood. These receptors were taken from a human donor in a cohort sampled during active COVID-19. CDR3s include the opening cysteine and the closing phenylalanine or tryptophan. A D gene is named only where the DNA matches it firmly. Size is omitted from some rows. Given values are once, few, many or a class for expanded clones.

>TRBV5-1|TRBJ2-1|TRBD2|NA|16
TGCGCCAGCAGCTTACCGAGGACTAGCGGGAGTAATGAGCAGTTCTTC
CASSLPRTSGSNEQFF
>TRBV18|TRBJ2-1|TRBD2|NA|14
TGTGCCAGCTCCCGGACTAGCGATAGAAATGAGCAGTTCTTC
CASSRTSDRNEQFF
>TRBV27|TRBJ1-2|TRBD1|NA|13
TGTGCCAGCAGACAGGGGGCAAGCTATGGCTACACCTTC
CASRQGASYGYTF
>TRBV30|TRBJ1-2|NA|NA|13
TGTGCCTGGACCCTTCACAGGGAAACTGGCTACACCTTC
CAWTLHRETGYTF
>TRBV18|TRBJ2-3|NA|NA|12
TGTGCCAGCTCACTAGGACTAGATACGCAGTATTTT
CASSLGLDTQYF
>TRBV27|TRBJ1-1|TRBD1|NA|17
TGTGCCAGCAGAGAAAGAGGACAGGGGATTACCGCCCCTGAAGCTTTCTTT
CASRERGQGITAPEAFF
>TRBV29-1|TRBJ2-7|NA|once|14
TGCAGCGTCCAATGGACAGCGTCATCCTACGAGCAGTACTTC
CSVQWTASSYEQYF
>TRBV3-1/TRBV3-2|TRBJ2-7|TRBD1|few|18
TGTGCCAGCAGCCAAGTCCATCCGGGACAGGGAGGGTTCTACGAGCAGTACTTC
CASSQVHPGQGGFYEQYF
>TRBV5-4|TRBJ2-5|NA|NA|15
TGTGCCAGCAGACCCACTACTATCTCGGAAGAGACCCAGTACTTC
CASRPTTISEETQYF
>TRBV5-1|TRBJ2-7|TRBD2|NA|16
TGCGCCAGCAGCTTGGGCAAGCTAGCGGGAGCAAGCGAGCAGTACTTC
CASSLGKLAGASEQYF
>TRBV10-3|TRBJ1-6|NA|NA|14
TGTGCCATCAGTGGCCGGACAGCCAATTCACCCCTCCACTTT
CAISGRTANSPLHF
>TRBV19|TRBJ1-4|NA|NA|14
TGTGCCAGTAGGAGGGGGAGTTCGGATGAAAAACTGTTTTTT
CASRRGSSDEKLFF
>TRBV9|TRBJ2-4|TRBD2|few|19
TGTGCCAGCAGCGTAGGAGCTAGCGGGGGGGCCATAACCAAAAACATTCAGTACTTC
CASSVGASGGAITKNIQYF
>TRBV5-1|TRBJ2-7|TRBD1|NA|17
TGCGCCAGCAGCTCAGGGACAGGGGCTCCTTTAAGTGAGGAGCAGTACTTC
CASSSGTGAPLSEEQYF
>TRBV18|TRBJ1-3|NA|NA|16
TGTGCCAGCTCACCATCCGGACAGTCCTCTGGAAACACCATATATTTT
CASSPSGQSSGNTIYF
>TRBV24-1|TRBJ2-3|TRBD2|NA|16
TGTGCCACCAGTGATTCGACTAGCGGGGGCCCAGATACGCAGTATTTT
CATSDSTSGGPDTQYF
>TRBV7-3|TRBJ2-3|TRBD2|NA|16
TGTGCCAGCAGCTTACGGCTGACTAGCGGGACAGATACGCAGTATTTT
CASSLRLTSGTDTQYF
>TRBV10-1|TRBJ2-2|TRBD1|NA|15
TGCGCCAGCAGTGGGACCCCGACAGGGCTCGGGGAGCTGTTTTTT
CASSGTPTGLGELFF
>TRBV30|TRBJ1-1|NA|few|13
TGTGCCTGGAGTGTAAACAGTAACACTGAAGCTTTCTTT
CAWSVNSNTEAFF
>TRBV12-3/TRBV12-4|TRBJ1-1|TRBD1|NA|13
TGTGCCAGCAGTCCAGGGGGTAGGACTGAAGCTTTCTTT
CASSPGGRTEAFF
>TRBV4-2|TRBJ1-1|TRBD1|NA|14
TGTGCCAGCAGCCGCATAACACAGGGGACTGAAGCTTTCTTT
CASSRITQGTEAFF
>TRBV2|TRBJ1-5|NA|few|15
TGTGCCAGCAGTGGAGGCCAGGGGTATAATCAGCCCCAGCATTTT
CASSGGQGYNQPQHF
>TRBV7-9|TRBJ2-5|TRBD2|NA|14
TGTGCCAGCAGCCCGCGGAGCGGGAGGGAGACCCAGTACTTC
CASSPRSGRETQYF
>TRBV18|TRBJ1-1|TRBD1|NA|16
TGTGCCAGCTCACCCGGACAGGGAAGAGGTAGCACTGAAGCTTTCTTT
CASSPGQGRGSTEAFF
>TRBV11-2|TRBJ2-1|TRBD2|NA|12
TGTGCCAGCACTAGCGGGAGGTGGGAGCAGTTCTTC
CASTSGRWEQFF
>TRBV4-3|TRBJ1-2|NA|NA|15
TGCGCCAGCAGCCAAGACAGGGCATATGGGGATGGCTACACCTTC
CASSQDRAYGDGYTF
>TRBV11-2|TRBJ1-2|TRBD1|NA|15
TGTGCCAGCAGCTTAGACCGGGGACAGGGCAGGGGCTACACCTTC
CASSLDRGQGRGYTF
>TRBV5-6|TRBJ2-7|TRBD2|once|17
TGTGCCAGCAGCTCATGGTGGCTAGCGGGAGGGCCGCGGGAGCAGTACTTC
CASSSWWLAGGPREQYF
>TRBV5-4|TRBJ1-2|TRBD1|NA|13
TGTGCCAGCAGCGGAGGGACAGACTATGGCTACACCTTC
CASSGGTDYGYTF
>TRBV4-2|TRBJ1-1|NA|NA|16
TGTGCCAGCAGCCAAGACTGGGCCCCCGGTGGCACTGAAGCTTTCTTT
CASSQDWAPGGTEAFF
>TRBV5-1|TRBJ1-6|TRBD1|NA|14
TGCGCCAGCAGCGAGACAGGGAGTAATTCACCCCTCCACTTT
CASSETGSNSPLHF
>TRBV7-2|TRBJ2-1|TRBD1|NA|15
TGTGCCAGCAGCTGGGGACAGGGGGAGTACAATGAGCAGTTCTTC
CASSWGQGEYNEQFF
>TRBV25-1|TRBJ2-1|NA|NA|15
TGTGCCAGCAGTGAATGGGCCTCGTCATACAATGAGCAGTTCTTC
CASSEWASSYNEQFF
>TRBV7-8|TRBJ1-5|TRBD1|NA|17
TGTGCCAGCAGGGGCGGACAGGGAAACTCGGAGCATCAGCCCCAGCATTTT
CASRGGQGNSEHQPQHF
>TRBV27|TRBJ2-5|NA|NA|13
TGTGCCAGCAGGGACTACGCACAAGAGACCCAGTACTTC
CASRDYAQETQYF
>TRBV11-2|TRBJ2-7|NA|once|16
TGTGCCAGCAGCGATCCTGGTAGCGAAAGCTCCTACGAGCAGTACTTC
CASSDPGSESSYEQYF
>TRBV6-5|TRBJ2-7|TRBD1|NA|15
TGTGCCAGCAGTCCCGACAGGGGGCGCGCCTACGAGCAGTACTTC
CASSPDRGRAYEQYF
>TRBV7-2|TRBJ2-1|TRBD2|NA|14
TGTGCCAGCAGCTTAAGACTAGCGGCCAATGAGCAGTTCTTC
CASSLRLAANEQFF
>TRBV4-1|TRBJ1-6|NA|NA|13
TGCGCCAGCAGCCTCGGACAGTCTTCACCCCTCCACTTT
CASSLGQSSPLHF
>TRBV10-1|TRBJ1-6|TRBD1|NA|15
TGCGCCAGCAGTCCCGGGACAGGGCGTAATTCACCCCTCCACTTT
CASSPGTGRNSPLHF
>TRBV11-3|TRBJ2-5|TRBD1|NA|15
TGTGCCAGCAGCTTAGAGTCGGGGACAGGGCAGAAGCAGTACTTC
CASSLESGTGQKQYF
>TRBV10-3|TRBJ1-5|TRBD1|once|13
TGTGCCATCAAAGACAGGGACGGCCAGCCCCAGCATTTT
CAIKDRDGQPQHF
>TRBV30|TRBJ2-1|TRBD2|NA|13
TGTGCCTGGACGGGCGGGAGCAACAATGAGCAGTTCTTC
CAWTGGSNNEQFF
>TRBV5-1|TRBJ2-1|NA|once|15
TGCGCCAGCAGCTTGGACGGGGGAGCCTACAATGAGCAGTTCTTC
CASSLDGGAYNEQFF
>TRBV5-4|TRBJ1-5|NA|NA|13
TGTGCCAGCAGCTTTCGGCCCCTAGAGCCCCAGCATTTT
CASSFRPLEPQHF